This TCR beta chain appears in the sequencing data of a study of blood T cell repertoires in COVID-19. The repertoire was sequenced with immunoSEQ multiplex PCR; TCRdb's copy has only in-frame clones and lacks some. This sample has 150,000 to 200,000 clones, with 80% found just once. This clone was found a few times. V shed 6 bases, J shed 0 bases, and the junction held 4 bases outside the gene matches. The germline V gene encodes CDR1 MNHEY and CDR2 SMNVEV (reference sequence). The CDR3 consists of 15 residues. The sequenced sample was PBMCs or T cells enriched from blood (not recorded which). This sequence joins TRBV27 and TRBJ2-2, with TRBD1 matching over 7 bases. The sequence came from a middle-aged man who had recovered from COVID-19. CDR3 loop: CASRVGQSNTGELFF. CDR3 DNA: TGTGCCAGCAGAGTGGGACAGTCGAACACCGGGGAGCTGTTTTTT.